The clone carrying this T cell receptor beta chain has just a few counts. The antigen remains unidentified. Alongside a J-beta primer mix, a sample-barcoded 5' primer served in a second PCR lasting about 7 to 11 cycles. TCRdb reanalysed the 5' RACE reads using MiXCR and keeps one entry per CDR3 protein. Seen here are 760,000 or so distinct CDR3 sequences, 25% observed once, and the top ten hold 9.4%. The germline V and J ends were trimmed by 6 bases and 6 bases, with 21 bases remaining between them. The germline V gene has CDR1 DFQATT and CDR2 SNEGSKA (reference sequence). The CDR3 has 15 residues. The data originate from a study of blood T cells in healthy people across ages. Study-wide results and caveats: Because sorting was not performed, PBMCs prevented conclusive naive versus antigen-experienced comparison.

In addition, the sample was reused for a study of T cells of mothers and their children. In that study: In this cohort, donors were three healthy Caucasian mothers plus their six children. Comparable shaping of TCR recombination output by thymic selection was observed in related and unrelated pairs. Mother-child pairs who were related displayed a slightly higher overlap than unrelated pairs, a difference that was non-significant.

This chain uses TRBV20-1 with TRBJ2-1, with a tentative D call TRBD2 (5 bases). The TCR originated in a boy between 10 and 17 years old in good health. Sequencing was performed on blood. In DNA form, the CDR3 reads TGCAGTGCCGGAAGGGTTTCGGGAATGTCCAATGAGCAGTTCTTC. Translation: CSAGRVSGMSNEQFF.